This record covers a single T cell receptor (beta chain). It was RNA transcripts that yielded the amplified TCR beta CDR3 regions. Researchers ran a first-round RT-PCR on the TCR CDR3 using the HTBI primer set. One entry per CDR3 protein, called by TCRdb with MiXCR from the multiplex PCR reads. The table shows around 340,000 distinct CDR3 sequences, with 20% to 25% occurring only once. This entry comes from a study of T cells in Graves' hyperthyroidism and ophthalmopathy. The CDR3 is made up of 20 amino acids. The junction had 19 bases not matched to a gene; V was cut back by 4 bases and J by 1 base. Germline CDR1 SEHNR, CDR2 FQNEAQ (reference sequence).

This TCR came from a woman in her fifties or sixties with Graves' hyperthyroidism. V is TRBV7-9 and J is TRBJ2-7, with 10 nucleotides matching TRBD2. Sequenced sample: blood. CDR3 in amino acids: CASSSRSPGTSEKGSYEQYF. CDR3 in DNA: TGTGCCAGCAGCTCCAGATCTCCCGGGACTAGCGAGAAGGGGTCCTACGAGCAGTACTTC.